Shown below are 3 T cell receptor beta chains from a single sample sequenced in a study of cytomegalovirus exposure and HLA in healthy donors. It was with 60 Vbeta and 13 Jbeta primers that the PCR ran. Sequencing used immunoSEQ multiplex PCR; TCRdb keeps in-frame clones, though not all of them. The repertoire holds approximately 72,000 clones, almost 85% seen once, with 1.5% to 2% in the top ten. Sample: PBMCs. These receptors came from a man aged 18 to 30 in good health and CMV-seronegative.

In regard to this clone: Other nucleotide sequences from this sample produce the same CDR3. This chain uses TRBV5-1 with TRBJ2-7; 7 positions match TRBD1. CDR1 is SGHRS and CDR2 is YFSETQ in the germline V gene. The V and J ends lost 4 bases and 5 bases, in that order; junction bases with no gene match: 12. This CDR3 comprises 15 residues. CDR3 region: CASSQATLTGNEQYF. The CDR3, as DNA: TGCGCCAGCAGCCAAGCCACGCTGACAGGGAACGAGCAGTACTTC.

V usage is TRBV2 and J usage is TRBJ2-7; 8 bases fit TRBD1. The ends lost 0 bases at V and 6 bases at J; junction bases unmatched: 7. CDR1 SNHLY and CDR2 FYNNEI come from the germline V gene. The CDR3 sequence is 15 residues long. For the CDR3, the DNA is TGTGCCAGCAGTGAAGCGCCAGGGGGCTTGCCCGAGCAGTACTTC. Translated, it gives CASSEAPGGLPEQYF.

The chain joins TRBV30 to TRBJ2-1; 11 bases map to TRBD2. This CDR3 has 14 residues. V trimming: 2 bases; J trimming: 9 bases; junction bases outside the gene matches: 6. Germline CDR1 reads GTSNPN; CDR2 reads SVGIG (reference sequence). CDR3 region: CAWSRTSGLGEQFF. DNA of the CDR3: TGTGCCTGGAGTCGGACTAGCGGGTTGGGTGAGCAGTTCTTC.